These T cell receptor beta chains were read from a single sample in a study of T cells expressing NK-cell markers. TCRdb reprocessed the 5' RACE reads, keeping one entry per CDR3 protein, no DNA. The sample includes some 340,000 distinct CDR3 sequences. Material: blood T cells: a sorted CD56 or NKG2C T cell subset, CD4+ or CD8+ T cells, or bulk PBMC T cells (not recorded which). These receptors were collected from a man aged 18-69 years in good health. Both conserved end residues are part of each CDR3.

J gene,V gene,CDR3 protein
TRBJ2-3,TRBV5-1,CASSWGGVGTDTQYF
TRBJ2-7,TRBV11-3,CASRPTGTVYEQYF
TRBJ2-1,TRBV24-1,CATSDSLAGVLNEQFF
TRBJ2-1,TRBV25-1,CASSVQAGLNEQFF
TRBJ2-4,TRBV20-1,CSAIRGLESKNIQYF
TRBJ2-7,TRBV18,CATSPGHEQYF
TRBJ1-1,TRBV20-1,CSARLVGARGTEAFF
TRBJ2-3,TRBV7-3,CASSAFAGPSTDTQYF
TRBJ2-6,TRBV14,CASSPLASGANVLTF
TRBJ2-2,TRBV2,CASRLRRNTGELFF
TRBJ2-7,TRBV11-2,CASSLQGLDYEQYF
TRBJ2-7,TRBV19,CASRSKKWQGRNEQYF
TRBJ2-7,TRBV7-2,CASSSRGGGISYEQYF
TRBJ2-4,TRBV7-9,CASSSTGDLQYF
TRBJ2-1,TRBV2,CASSEGGVYPYNEQFF
TRBJ2-1,TRBV2,CASSVRRDEQFF
TRBJ1-2,TRBV3-1,CASSQYTINYGYTF
TRBJ2-5,TRBV7-6,CASSLRRGLRSQETQYF
TRBJ2-3,TRBV18,CASSPLTSGGSDTQYF
TRBJ2-7,TRBV28,CASTGGDGSYEQYF
TRBJ1-3,TRBV19,CASTTGVGNTIYF
TRBJ2-4,TRBV6-1,CASRQGAKNIQYF
TRBJ1-2,TRBV12-3/TRBV12-4,CASSLGVWADYGYTF
TRBJ1-1,TRBV11-2,CASSFSAHTDTEAFF
TRBJ2-3,TRBV29-1,CSGGAVDTQYF
TRBJ2-1,TRBV4-2,CASSQETSGNYNEQFF
TRBJ2-3,TRBV20-1,CSARDPRLAGGRNTQYF
TRBJ2-7,TRBV7-9,CASSLEARTLGEQYF
TRBJ1-2,TRBV27,CASSWTGLSNYGYTF